This TCR beta chain was documented in a study of regulatory T cells in long-lasting Graves disease. Regarding time point: newly diagnosed GD, antithyroid drugs for less than 3 months. From PBMCs, RNA was extracted and then used to make the TCR library. The source of the patients was an endocrinology department in Xi'an, China. Germline CDR1 reads MGHRA; CDR2 reads YSYEKL. The CDR3 has 15 amino acids. Trimming took 6 bases from V and 2 from J, leaving 11 bases between them. Investigators prepared the TCR beta libraries by applying iRepertoire HTBI primers and Arm-PCR of CDR3 regions. TCRdb reanalysed the multiplex PCR reads using MiXCR and keeps one entry per CDR3 protein. This table holds about 540,000 distinct CDR3 sequences, roughly 14% found once. These data were likewise used in another study, on T cells in Graves' hyperthyroidism and ophthalmopathy. This second report adds: Hyperthyroidism was newly diagnosed in patients aged 18 to 65 (duration under 2 months). A set of HTBI primers served as the primers for a first-round RT-PCR of the TCR CDR3.

The starting material was peripheral blood mononuclear cells (PBMCs), obtained at new diagnosis, from a patient treated with antithyroid drugs. The receptor was isolated from a man aged 30-40 years with Graves disease. The genes are TRBV4-1 and TRBJ2-6, with D possibly matching TRBD1 (5 bases). The CDR3: CASRSLGAGANVLTF. CDR3 coding DNA: TGCGCCAGCAGGAGCTTAGGGGCTGGGGCCAACGTCCTGACTTTC.